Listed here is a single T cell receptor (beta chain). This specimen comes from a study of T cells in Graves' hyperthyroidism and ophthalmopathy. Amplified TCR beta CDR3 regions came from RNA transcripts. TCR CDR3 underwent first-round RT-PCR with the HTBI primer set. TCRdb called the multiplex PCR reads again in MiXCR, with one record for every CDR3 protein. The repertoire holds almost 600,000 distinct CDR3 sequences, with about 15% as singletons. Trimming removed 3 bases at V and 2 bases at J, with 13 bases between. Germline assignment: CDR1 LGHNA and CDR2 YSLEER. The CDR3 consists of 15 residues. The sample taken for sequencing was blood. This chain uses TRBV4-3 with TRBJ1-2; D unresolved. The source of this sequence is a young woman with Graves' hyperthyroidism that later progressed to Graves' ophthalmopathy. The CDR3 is CASSQGRDPNYGYTF. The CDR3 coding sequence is TGCGCCAGCAGCCAGGGGAGGGATCCCAACTATGGCTACACCTTC.